This T cell receptor beta chain was documented in a study of cytomegalovirus exposure and HLA in healthy donors. Study-wide results and limits: In a later analysis, about 17,000 TCR beta sequences were associated with HLA alleles at 0.05 false discovery rate. Researchers reported in a later analysis that a missense DCLRE1C variant was tied to TCR beta V- and J-gene trimming. The study put 150 to 200 TCR beta chains on its list as cytomegalovirus-associated. Exclusion applied to some V segments, including TRBV6-2 and TRBV6-3, as they were indistinguishable.

The primer mix had 60 Vbeta and 13 Jbeta primers. The method was immunoSEQ multiplex PCR; TCRdb's version includes in-frame clones alone and lacks a portion of them. There are 150,000 to 200,000 clones in the sample; around 80% occur only once, and approximately 2.2% lies in the top ten. Germline V gene data show CDR1 as SEHNR and CDR2 as FQNEAQ (reference sequence). The CDR3 runs to 15 residues. Trimming removed 2 bases from V and 7 bases from J; junction bases left unmatched: 7. This clone was picked up one time. Antigen unknown. The receptor was isolated from a male donor in good health and CMV-seronegative. The sequencing input was PBMCs. V usage is TRBV7-9 and J usage is TRBJ1-4; 7 bases map to TRBD1. As DNA, the CDR3 is TGTGCCAGCAGCTTATCCCAGGGGGATCGTGAAAAACTGTTTTTT. It yields the protein CASSLSQGDREKLFF.